A selection of T cell receptor beta chains follows, all from one sample in a study of blood T cell repertoires in COVID-19. Generated by immunoSEQ multiplex PCR, the TCRdb table keeps only in-frame clones and is missing some. The table lists around 100,000 clones, less than 85% of them singletons. Input material: peripheral blood. These receptors all stem from a woman in her 70s with active or convalescent COVID-19. CDR3s include the opening cysteine and the closing phenylalanine or tryptophan. The order of the fields is V gene, J gene, CDR3 protein.

>TRBV24-1|TRBJ1-2
CATSDSRDRVHGYTF
>TRBV7-2|TRBJ2-5
CASSLNPGIAGVKTQYF
>TRBV5-4|TRBJ2-6
CASSFRANSGANVLTF
>TRBV19|TRBJ2-2
CASRPSHGDTGELFF
>TRBV11-2|TRBJ1-3
CASSLGQAGNTIYF
>TRBV5-1|TRBJ2-1
CASSLATSAAYNEQFF
>TRBV7-2|TRBJ2-7
CASSQRGGYEQYF
>TRBV7-9|TRBJ2-3
CASSLSGPTMHTQYF
>TRBV6-5|TRBJ2-4
CASALAGGPNIQYF
>TRBV12-2|TRBJ1-5
CASRFWAWDRACQPQHF
>TRBV3-1/TRBV3-2|TRBJ2-2
CASSPLRGATGELFF
>TRBV5-6|TRBJ1-1
CASTLGGRGGTEAFF
>TRBV7-9|TRBJ2-1
CASSSGGGSSYNEQFF
>TRBV7-8|TRBJ1-1
CASSRREGVNTEAFF
>TRBV28|TRBJ2-7
CASSPLSGRESYEQYF
>TRBV4-3|TRBJ1-2
CASSQDLGGGVGDYGYTF
>TRBV6-5|TRBJ1-3
CASSYRQGTNTIYF
>TRBV4-3|TRBJ2-5
CASSVRLAETQYF
>TRBV28|TRBJ1-1
CASSSQLRLTSKSNTEAFF
>TRBV7-9|TRBJ1-2
CASSLLGDPRGLGYTF
>TRBV24-1|TRBJ2-7
CATSDSGTGPYEQYF
>TRBV7-2|TRBJ2-7
CASSQRPGALYEQYF
>TRBV4-3|TRBJ1-4
CASSPGVGTTNEKLFF
>TRBV28|TRBJ2-5
CASSLYQGQGETQYF
>TRBV18|TRBJ2-1
CASSPNLEDYNEQFF
>TRBV5-1|TRBJ2-2
CASSLGGRRNTGELFF
>TRBV10-3|TRBJ1-2
CAISETDRGYGYTF
>TRBV30|TRBJ1-6
CACGTSNSPLHF
>TRBV5-6|TRBJ1-2
CASSLMQGVGYGYTF
>TRBV30|TRBJ2-7
CAWSSGLSYEQYF
>TRBV3-1/TRBV3-2|TRBJ2-1
CASSQQKARDEQFF
>TRBV10-2|TRBJ2-1
CASSESTLYEQFF
>TRBV24-1|TRBJ2-3
CATSDPSDRGGHTQYF
>TRBV20-1|TRBJ1-4
CSASDADRGNEKLFF
>TRBV6-2/TRBV6-3|TRBJ1-2
CASSFTGSRVYGYTF
>TRBV2|TRBJ2-3
CASSEEGALTDTQYF
>TRBV19|TRBJ2-3
CASSIPGGPGTDTQYF
>TRBV11-3|TRBJ2-3
CASSLTGGTDTQYF
>TRBV7-2|TRBJ2-7
CASSLAGGGGDEQYF
>TRBV28|TRBJ1-5
CASSRDRGGNSNQPQHF
>TRBV23-1|TRBJ2-1
CASSHEIRDRGHNEQFF
>TRBV4-2|TRBJ1-1
CASSQGEQGNTEAFF
>TRBV5-1|TRBJ2-3
CASSQAGVRGDTQYF
>TRBV5-1|TRBJ2-1
CASSVTENEQFF
>TRBV5-1|TRBJ2-7
CASSGLTGALYEQYF